These 29 T cell receptor beta chains share one sample of origin, sequenced in a study of PD-1 blockade in classical Hodgkin lymphoma. No patient escaped relapse after autologous stem cell transplantation, and brentuximab vedotin exposure varied. TCRdb keeps only in-frame clones here, not all; method: immunoSEQ multiplex PCR. The top ten clones hold about 20% of a sample with about 110,000 clones, about 89% of them seen once. This sample comprised peripheral blood mononuclear cells (PBMCs), obtained before the second cycle of nivolumab. The receptors originated from a human donor with classical Hodgkin lymphoma.

The chain couples TRBV9 to TRBJ2-3, with 11 nucleotides matching TRBD2. The germline CDR1 and CDR2 sequences are SGDLS and YYNGEE. The CDR3 length is 17 residues. V lost 0 bases and J lost 5; bases outside the gene matches: 8. DNA of the CDR3: TGTGCCAGCAGCGTAGGGACTTACACTAGCGGGAGAGATACGCAGTATTTT. Its translation is CASSVGTYTSGRDTQYF.

The chain combines TRBV30 with TRBJ1-2; TRBD1 might be the D (5 bases). CDR3 length equals 13 residues. From germline, CDR1 is GTSNPN and CDR2 SVGIG (reference sequence). The V end lost 1 base, the J end lost 7 bases, and 13 bases lay between the germline ends. The CDR3: CAWSGEGRGGYTF. The CDR3 DNA reads as TGTGCCTGGAGTGGTGAGGGGAGAGGTGGCTACACCTTC.

The rearrangement uses TRBV5-6 and TRBJ2-1; 8 bases fit TRBD2. Trimming removed 0 bases from V and 3 bases from J; junction bases left unmatched: 2. CDR1 and CDR2 from the germline V gene are SGHDT and YYEEEE. This CDR3 region has 15 residues. DNA of the CDR3: TGTGCCAGCAGCTTGGGCGGGAGGTTCTACAATGAGCAGTTCTTC. Translated, it gives CASSLGGRFYNEQFF. Based on the CDR3 plus reference TRBV5-6 and TRBJ2-1, the full variable domain is DAGVTQSPTHLIKTRGQQVTLRCSPKSGHDTVSWYQQALGQGPQFIFQYYEEEERQRGNFPDRFSGHQFPNYSSELNVNALLLGDSALYLCASSLGGRFYNEQFFGPGTRLTVL.

CDR3: CASSSDRGSSYEQYF. The CDR3 nucleotides read TGTGCCAGCAGTTCAGACAGGGGGTCATCCTACGAGCAGTACTTC. The V gene is TRBV28, the J gene TRBJ2-7; 9 bases match TRBD1. CDR3 size: 15 residues. Trimming at V came to 4 bases and at J to 1 base, leaving 5 bases not matched to a gene. The germline V gene has CDR1 MDHEN and CDR2 SYDVKM.

V gene TRBV27 combines with J gene TRBJ2-7; 10 bases align to TRBD2. From germline, CDR1 is MNHEY and CDR2 SMNVEV (reference sequence). V lost 2 bases and J lost 1; bases outside the gene matches: 2. The CDR3 totals 15 residues. The CDR3 region is CASSLSGRGSYEQYF. In DNA form, the CDR3 reads TGTGCCAGCAGTTTAAGCGGGAGGGGGTCCTACGAGCAGTACTTC.

V usage is TRBV4-1 and J usage is TRBJ1-5; D may be TRBD1 (5 bases). The CDR3 extends over 15 amino acids. V dropped 4 bases and J dropped 7 bases, with 17 bases sitting between them. CDR1 MGHRA and CDR2 YSYEKL come from the germline V gene. CDR3 sequence (DNA): TGCGCCAGCAGCCGAGGGACGGTCCCGGACCAGCCCCAGCATTTT. Translating gives CASSRGTVPDQPQHF.

This chain connects TRBV18 to TRBJ1-5; TRBD1 agrees at 7 bases. The CDR3 consists of 16 residues. The ends lost 4 bases at V and 5 bases at J; junction bases unmatched: 11. The germline V gene encodes CDR1 KGHSH and CDR2 LQKENI. The CDR3 here is CASSQSGTDLYQPQHF. The CDR3 region has the DNA TGTGCCAGCTCACAATCCGGGACAGACCTCTATCAGCCCCAGCATTTT.

The V and J genes are TRBV7-2 and TRBJ2-1; maybe TRBD2 (6 bases). V dropped 1 base and J dropped 13 bases, with 14 bases sitting between them. The CDR3 has 13 residues. CDR1 SGHTA and CDR2 FQGNSA come from the germline V gene. CDR3 sequence reads: CASSLGEVESQFF. In nucleotides, the CDR3 is TGTGCCAGCAGCTTAGGGGAGGTCGAGTCACAGTTCTTC. The complete variable domain, with remaining parts taken from reference TRBV7-2 and TRBJ2-1, reads GAGVSQSPSNKVTEKGKDVELRCDPISGHTALYWYRQSLGQGLEFLIYFQGNSAPDKSGLPSDRFSAERTGGSVSTLTIQRTQQEDSAVYLCASSLGEVESQFFGPGTRLTVL.

The rearrangement joins TRBV10-3 to TRBJ2-1; D tentatively fits TRBD1 or TRBD2 (5 bases each). The CDR3 length is 15 residues. V dropped 1 base and J dropped 6 bases, with 13 bases sitting between them. Germline assignment: CDR1 ENHRY and CDR2 SYGVKD. CDR3 residues: CAISELTVGGNEQFF. CDR3 DNA sequence: TGTGCCATCAGTGAGTTGACAGTTGGAGGCAATGAGCAGTTCTTC.

The chain recombines TRBV30 with TRBJ2-7, with TRBD2 matching 8 bases. The CDR3 length is 12 residues. In germline, CDR1 is GTSNPN, CDR2 SVGIG (reference sequence). Losses at the gene ends were 2 bases for V and 4 bases for J; bases not matched to a gene: 1. This chain's CDR3 is CAWSRGGYEQYF. CDR3 nucleotide sequence: TGTGCCTGGAGTCGGGGGGGGTACGAGCAGTACTTC.

The gene calls are TRBV15 and TRBJ2-1; D not resolved. CDR1 is LNHNV, CDR2 YYDKDF, per germline (reference sequence). Trimming pared 4 bases from V and 6 bases from J, leaving 10 bases between. This CDR3 comprises 13 residues. The CDR3 region has the DNA TGTGCCACCAGCACCCCCTTAATCAATGAGCAGTTCTTC. The encoded protein is CATSTPLINEQFF.

The V and J genes are TRBV27 and TRBJ2-1; 15 bases map to TRBD2. V shed 5 bases, J shed 6 bases, and the junction held 8 bases outside the gene matches. CDR3 length equals 17 residues. CDR1 MNHEY and CDR2 SMNVEV come from the germline V gene (reference sequence). CDR3 nucleotides: TGTGCCAGCAGTCCAGGACTAGCGGGAGGGCCTGCCAATGAGCAGTTCTTC. Its translation: CASSPGLAGGPANEQFF.

The CDR3: CASSISGHLEETQYF. CDR3 in DNA: TGTGCCAGCAGCATATCGGGACATCTAGAAGAGACCCAGTACTTC. The chain has TRBV11-2 and TRBJ2-5, with D possibly TRBD1 on 6 matching bases. The length of the CDR3 is 15 residues. V was trimmed by 5 bases and J by 3 bases, leaving 16 bases between them. Germline assignment: CDR1 SGHAT and CDR2 FQNNGV.

The J gene is TRBJ2-1, the V gene TRBV7-9; D is possibly TRBD1 (5 bases). The germline V and J ends were trimmed by 2 bases and 8 bases, with 16 bases remaining between them. The CDR3 extends over 15 amino acids. The germline gives CDR1 SEHNR, CDR2 FQNEAQ (reference sequence). The DNA of the CDR3 is TGTGCCAGCAGCTTACCCGACAGATTAAGCGATGAGCAGTTCTTC. This gives the protein CASSLPDRLSDEQFF.

The V gene is TRBV5-1, the J gene TRBJ2-1, with D uncertain. Per germline, CDR1 SGHRS and CDR2 YFSETQ. V was trimmed by 0 bases and J by 8 bases, leaving 15 bases between them. The CDR3 consists of 15 residues. CDR3 nucleotide sequence: TGCGCCAGCAGCTTGGAAATGGCTTCCCCGCATGAGCAGTTCTTC. It yields the protein CASSLEMASPHEQFF.

A note on this clone: The junction does not match germline at one end; this may be a read error. The chain combines TRBV4-3 with TRBJ2-1; TRBD2 matches 9 bases. CDR3 length: 15 amino acids. Germline V gene data show CDR1 as LGHNA and CDR2 as YSLEER. Here the CDR3 reads CASSEDLAGENEQFF. Here the CDR3 DNA reads TGCGCCAGCAGCGAAGATTTAGCGGGAGAAAATGAGCAGTTCTTC.

On this clone itself: The same CDR3 is also encoded by other DNA sequences in this sample. This chain uses TRBV19 with TRBJ1-5; possible D gene TRBD1, 5 bases. V was trimmed by 2 bases and J by 3 bases, leaving 8 bases between them. The CDR3 has 14 residues. Germline CDR1 LNHDA, CDR2 SQIVND (reference sequence). This chain's CDR3 is CASSIQGVNQPQHF. The CDR3 bases are TGTGCCAGTAGTATACAGGGCGTCAATCAGCCCCAGCATTTT.

The chain carries TRBV5-8 and TRBJ1-1; no reliable D call. Per germline, CDR1 SGHTS and CDR2 YDEGEE. V was clipped by 0 bases and J by 1 base, with 7 bases between them. CDR3 length: 14 residues. For the CDR3, the DNA is TGTGCCAGCAGCTTGGGTGCTTCGAACACTGAAGCTTTCTTT. This sequence encodes CASSLGASNTEAFF.

This rearrangement joins TRBV10-1 to TRBJ1-5; D call uncertain. The CDR3 is 10 residues long. V dropped 8 bases and J dropped 5 bases, with 4 bases sitting between them. Germline V gene data show CDR1 as WNHNN and CDR2 as SYGVQD (reference sequence). As DNA, the CDR3 is TGCGCCAGCTCAGATCAGCCCCAGCATTTT. Protein: CASSDQPQHF.

The chain links TRBV19 to TRBJ1-4; D unresolved. V lost 5 bases, J lost 4 bases, and 8 bases lay in between. The germline V gene has CDR1 LNHDA and CDR2 SQIVND (reference sequence). CDR3 length: 13 amino acids. The CDR3, as DNA: TGTGCCAGTAGTCACAGATATAATGAAAAACTGTTTTTT. This sequence encodes CASSHRYNEKLFF.

This chain links TRBV6-5 with TRBJ2-7, with D possibly matching TRBD1 (5 bases). CDR1 is MNHEY and CDR2 is SVGAGI in the germline V gene. V was clipped by 8 bases and J by 5 bases, with 22 bases between them. CDR3 size: 15 residues. The CDR3 nucleotides are TGTGCCAGCCGAAATAGTAGGGCAGGGTCCGACGAGCAGTACTTC. It yields the protein CASRNSRAGSDEQYF.

This clone showed up just once. The gene calls are TRBV5-6 and TRBJ1-2; perhaps TRBD1 as D (5 bases). This CDR3 is built from 15 residues. Looked up from germline, CDR1 is SGHDT and CDR2 is YYEEEE. The ends were cut back, 2 bases at V and 3 bases at J, with 14 bases in the middle. The CDR3: CASSLGMGLDYGYTF. The CDR3 DNA reads TGTGCCAGCAGCTTAGGGATGGGGCTGGACTATGGCTACACCTTC.

The CDR3 reads CASSLIGYNKVNTEAFF. The CDR3 nucleotides are TGTGCCAGCAGCTTAATTGGATACAATAAAGTGAACACTGAAGCTTTCTTT. This chain connects TRBV13 to TRBJ1-1; D is unclear. The V and J ends lost 2 bases and 0 bases respectively, with 16 bases between them. CDR1 PRHDT and CDR2 FYEKMQ come from the germline V gene (reference sequence). CDR3 length: 17 amino acids.

This chain joins TRBV7-9 and TRBJ2-7; the match to TRBD2 covers 9 bases. Germline assignment: CDR1 SEHNR and CDR2 FQNEAQ (reference sequence). This CDR3 has 14 amino acids. V shed 1 base, J shed 6 bases, and the junction held 4 bases outside the gene matches. The CDR3 DNA is TGTGCCAGCAGCTTAGATGGGACTAGCCCCGAGCAGTACTTC. Its translation is CASSLDGTSPEQYF.

The V and J genes are TRBV12-5 and TRBJ2-7; D may match TRBD1 or TRBD2 (5 bases each). There are 14 residues in the CDR3. The germline V gene encodes CDR1 LGHNT and CDR2 FRNRAP. With 3 bases removed from V and 0 bases from J, the gap between germline ends came to 9 bases. CDR3 residues: CASGFGGPSYEQYF. CDR3 nucleotide sequence: TGTGCTAGTGGTTTTGGGGGACCCTCCTACGAGCAGTACTTC.

The chain recombines TRBV4-3 with TRBJ2-3; D might be TRBD1 (6 bases). Trimming took 3 bases from V and 6 from J, leaving 16 bases between them. The CDR3 is made up of 15 amino acids. In germline, CDR1 is LGHNA, CDR2 YSLEER. CDR3 sequence: CASSHNDRPWDTQYF. DNA for the CDR3: TGCGCCAGCAGCCACAACGACAGGCCTTGGGATACGCAGTATTTT.

The rearrangement uses TRBV19 and TRBJ1-4, with 7 bases lining up with TRBD1. V gave up 8 bases and J gave up 4 bases; unmatched junction bases: 10. The CDR3 loop spans 15 amino acids. Looked up from germline, CDR1 is LNHDA and CDR2 is SQIVND (reference sequence). DNA of the CDR3: TGTGCCAGTCGTACAAAACAGGGGTTTAATGAAAAACTGTTTTTT. Protein: CASRTKQGFNEKLFF.

V is TRBV12-5 and J is TRBJ1-5, with 8 nucleotides matching TRBD1. J was trimmed by 3 bases and V by 0 bases; bases with no gene match: 10. The CDR3 spans 18 residues. Germline lookup yields CDR1 LGHNT and CDR2 FRNRAP. CDR3 coding DNA: TGTGCTAGTGGTTTGGTCGACGGGGACAGGAGAATCAATCAGCCCCAGCATTTT. As protein: CASGLVDGDRRINQPQHF.

V and J are TRBV11-2 and TRBJ1-1, with D maybe TRBD1 (6 bases). Trimming pared 1 base from V and 4 bases from J, leaving 10 bases between. The germline V gene encodes CDR1 SGHAT and CDR2 FQNNGV. The CDR3 totals 14 residues. This chain's CDR3 is CASSLAGGATEAFF. The DNA for the CDR3 is TGTGCCAGCAGCTTAGCGGGGGGGGCCACTGAAGCTTTCTTT.